The entry that follows covers one T cell receptor beta chain sequence. Its antigen remains undetermined. It has no much larger one-base neighbor in the sample; base qualities were not kept. These data originate in a study of blood T cell repertoires in COVID-19 (dated by TCRdb to 2018 to 2020). As for the study more broadly: The collaborator samples originated in the United States, Italy and Spain and spanned the acute and convalescent phases of COVID-19. Where HLA class I and class II types were available, the types were taken from metadata supplied by the sample provider, not from assay-based typing. The material from the prospective study consisted of cDNA or gDNA derived from T cells, B-cell-depleted T cells, or PBMCs. The dataset comprised deeply sampled blood TCRbeta repertoires from subjects exposed to, actively infected with, or recovered from COVID-19. A freely available public database, intended as a resource for researchers studying the immune response to SARS-CoV-2, is where the repertoires were released. Samples were obtained from the ongoing ImmuneRACE study (first 160 participants) and from 1,000 to 1,500 subjects provided by 6 global collaborators. Sample metadata almost always included a de-identified subject ID, COVID-19 status, age in years and sex. What the research found in general, with its limitations: Clinical and demographic metadata were provided uncurated, with the amount varying by source and participant.

The immunoSEQ Assay, a bias-controlled multiplex PCR, was used to amplify TCRbeta CDR3 regions from genomic DNA. As for the original processing: Within the assay, amplification of reference gene primers was used to estimate how many nucleated cells each sample contained. To quantify the absolute abundance of each unique TCRbeta CDR3 rearrangement, sequence reads were collapsed and filtered. For each sample, productive Simpson clonality was calculated by taking the square root of Simpson's diversity index across productive rearrangements. Imported from immuneACCESS, the table was reduced by TCRdb to in-frame sequences with V and J called. These copies leave out some clones; in studies compared against another copy, an unresolved V gene accounts for under half, and the cause of the remainder is not known. The DNA gave D and trimming, while V, J and clone size come from that table. Recorded for this sample are under 350,000 clones; around nine tenths of them occurred a single time. 2.6% of the sample belongs to the ten largest clones.

Clipping removes 3 bases from V and 2 bases from J, with 6 as the unmatched junction base count. Per the germline V gene, KGHDR is the CDR1 and SFDVKD is the CDR2. There are 15 amino acids in the CDR3, from cysteine to phenylalanine inclusive. The DNA shown is the 45-base CDR3, in frame from base 1. In the prospective study, participants were roughly 18 to 90 years old, resided in around 25 geographic areas of the United States, and were enrolled through a virtual design. Cohort assignment in the prospective study relied on participant-reported clinical history from a screening survey and a study questionnaire. ImmuneRACE Cohort 3 recovered participants were defined by two consecutive negative NP/OP PCR tests, healthcare professional clearance, or symptom resolution. In the prospective study, mobile phlebotomists collected whole blood, serum and a nasopharyngeal or oropharyngeal swab from each participant. Prospective study participants could optionally give additional blood draws and questionnaires over an approximately two-month period. Prospective study blood samples were shipped either frozen or at room temperature before DNA extraction.

This chain is built from TRBV24-1 and TRBJ2-7; 7 central bases correspond to TRBD1. This clonotype originated in a woman younger than 35 who had recovered from COVID-19. The sample comprised PBMCs or T cells enriched from blood (not recorded which). The CDR3 reads as follows: CATSDMDRPPYEQYF. The nucleotide sequence is given as TGTGCCACCAGTGATATGGACAGGCCGCCCTACGAGCAGTACTTC.